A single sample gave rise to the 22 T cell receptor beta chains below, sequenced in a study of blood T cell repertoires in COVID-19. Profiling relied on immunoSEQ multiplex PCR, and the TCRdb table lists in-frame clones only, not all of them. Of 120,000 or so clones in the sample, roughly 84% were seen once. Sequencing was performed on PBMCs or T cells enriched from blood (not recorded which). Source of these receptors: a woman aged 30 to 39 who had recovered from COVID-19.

The CDR3: CASSSTTRQVIGEQFF. The CDR3 DNA sequence: TGCGCCAGCAGCTCCACCACAAGACAGGTGATAGGTGAGCAGTTCTTC. The rearrangement links TRBV5-1 to TRBJ2-1; D may be TRBD1 (6 bases). The CDR3 runs 16 residues. V lost 3 bases to trimming and J lost 9 bases, with 22 bases between them. The germline gives CDR1 SGHRS, CDR2 YFSETQ.

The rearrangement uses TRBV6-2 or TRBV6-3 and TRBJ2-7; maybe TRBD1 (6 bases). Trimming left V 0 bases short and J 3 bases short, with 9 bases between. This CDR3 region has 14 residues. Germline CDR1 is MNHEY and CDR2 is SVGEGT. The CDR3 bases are TGTGCCAGCAGTTACTCGACGGACAGCTACGAGCAGTACTTC. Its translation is CASSYSTDSYEQYF.

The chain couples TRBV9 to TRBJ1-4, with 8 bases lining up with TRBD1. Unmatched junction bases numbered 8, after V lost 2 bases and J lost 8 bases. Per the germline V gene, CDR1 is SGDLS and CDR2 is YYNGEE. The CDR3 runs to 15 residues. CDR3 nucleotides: TGTGCCAGCAGCGTGGGACAGGTGGGCGGGGAAAAACTGTTTTTT. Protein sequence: CASSVGQVGGEKLFF.

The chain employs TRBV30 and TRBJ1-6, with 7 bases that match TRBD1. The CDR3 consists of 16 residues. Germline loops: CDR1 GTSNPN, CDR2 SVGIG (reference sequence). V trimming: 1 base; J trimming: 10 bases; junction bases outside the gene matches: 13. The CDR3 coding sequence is TGTGCCTGGAGTGATGCCGGGGCAGGGGGAAAGTCACCCCTCCACTTT. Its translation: CAWSDAGAGGKSPLHF.

DNA of the CDR3: TGCGCCAGCAACCGACTAGAAAGCTCCTACAATGAGCAGTTCTTC. Its translation is CASNRLESSYNEQFF. This chain uses TRBV5-1 with TRBJ2-1; the D gene is possibly TRBD2 (6 bases). Germline V CDR1 and CDR2: SGHRS, YFSETQ. The CDR3 is 15 residues long. The ends were cut back, 6 bases at V and 0 bases at J, with 13 bases in the middle.

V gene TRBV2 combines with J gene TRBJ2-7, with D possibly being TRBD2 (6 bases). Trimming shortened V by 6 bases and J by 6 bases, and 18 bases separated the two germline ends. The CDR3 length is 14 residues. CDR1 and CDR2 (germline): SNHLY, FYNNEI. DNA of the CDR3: TGTGCCAGCAGGTCCCTAGCGACTTCACCCGAGCAGTACTTC. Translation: CASRSLATSPEQYF.

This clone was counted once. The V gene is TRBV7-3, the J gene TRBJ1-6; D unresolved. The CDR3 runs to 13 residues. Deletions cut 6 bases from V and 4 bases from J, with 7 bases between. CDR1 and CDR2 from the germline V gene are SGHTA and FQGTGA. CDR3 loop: CASSPEYNSPLHF. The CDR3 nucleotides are TGTGCCAGCAGTCCTGAGTATAATTCACCCCTCCACTTT.

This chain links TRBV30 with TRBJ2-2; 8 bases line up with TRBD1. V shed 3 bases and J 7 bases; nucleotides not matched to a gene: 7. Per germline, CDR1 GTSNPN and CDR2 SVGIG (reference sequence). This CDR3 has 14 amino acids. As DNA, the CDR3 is TGTGCCTGGAGAAACCAGGGGGCTGGCGGGGAGCTGTTTTTT. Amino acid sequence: CAWRNQGAGGELFF.

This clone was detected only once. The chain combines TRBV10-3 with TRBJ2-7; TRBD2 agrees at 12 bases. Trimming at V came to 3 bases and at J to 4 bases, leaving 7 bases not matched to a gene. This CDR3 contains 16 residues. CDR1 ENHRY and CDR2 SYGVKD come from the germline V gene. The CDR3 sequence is CAISDPTSGSEYEQYF. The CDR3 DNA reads TGTGCCATCAGTGACCCGACTAGCGGGAGTGAGTACGAGCAGTACTTC.

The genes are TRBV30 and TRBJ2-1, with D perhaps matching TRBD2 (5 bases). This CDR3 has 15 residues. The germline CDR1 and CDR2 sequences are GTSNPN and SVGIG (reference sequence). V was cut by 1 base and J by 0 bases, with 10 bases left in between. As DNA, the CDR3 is TGTGCCTGGAGTGGTAGGGAGAGCTCCTACAATGAGCAGTTCTTC. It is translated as CAWSGRESSYNEQFF.

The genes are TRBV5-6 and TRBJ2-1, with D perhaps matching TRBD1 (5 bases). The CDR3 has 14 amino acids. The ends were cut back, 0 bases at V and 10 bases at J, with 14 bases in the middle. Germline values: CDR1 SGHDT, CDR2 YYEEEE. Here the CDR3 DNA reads TGTGCCAGCAGCTTGGACAGCCCAGCAGGGGAGCAGTTCTTC. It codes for CASSLDSPAGEQFF.

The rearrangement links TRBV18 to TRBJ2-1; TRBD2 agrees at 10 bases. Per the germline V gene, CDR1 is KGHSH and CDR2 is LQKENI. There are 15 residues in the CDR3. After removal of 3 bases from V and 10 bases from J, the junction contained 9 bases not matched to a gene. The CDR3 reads CASSPATSGIGEQFF. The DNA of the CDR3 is TGTGCCAGCTCACCTGCCACTAGCGGGATCGGCGAGCAGTTCTTC.

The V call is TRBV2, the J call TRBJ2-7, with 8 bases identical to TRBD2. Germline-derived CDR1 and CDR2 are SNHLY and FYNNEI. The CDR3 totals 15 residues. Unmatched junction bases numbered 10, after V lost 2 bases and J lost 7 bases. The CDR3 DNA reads TGTGCCAGCAGTGAAACTAGCGGATATCCTACTGAGCAGTACTTC. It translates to CASSETSGYPTEQYF.

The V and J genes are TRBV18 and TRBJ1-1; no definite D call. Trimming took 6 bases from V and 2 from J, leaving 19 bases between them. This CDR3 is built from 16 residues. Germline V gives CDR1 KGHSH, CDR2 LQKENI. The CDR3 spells CASSSFELSTNTEAFF. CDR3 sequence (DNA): TGTGCCAGCTCGAGCTTCGAATTATCAACTAACACTGAAGCTTTCTTT. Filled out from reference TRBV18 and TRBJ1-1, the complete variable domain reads NAGVMQNPRHLVRRRGQEARLRCSPMKGHSHVYWYRQLPEEGLKFMVYLQKENIIDESGMPKERFSAEFPKEGPSILRIQQVVRGDSAAYFCASSSFELSTNTEAFFGQGTRLTVV.

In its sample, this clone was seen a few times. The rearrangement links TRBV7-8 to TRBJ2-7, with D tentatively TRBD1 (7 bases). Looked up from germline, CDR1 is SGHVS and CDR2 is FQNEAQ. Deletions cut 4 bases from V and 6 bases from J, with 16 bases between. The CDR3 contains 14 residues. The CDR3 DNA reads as TGTGCCAGCAGCTCGACAGGGAGGCTGGGCGAGCAGTACTTC. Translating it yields CASSSTGRLGEQYF. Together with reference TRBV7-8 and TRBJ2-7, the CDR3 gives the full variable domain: GAGVSQSPRYKVAKRGQDVALRCDPISGHVSLFWYQQALGQGPEFLTYFQNEAQLDKSGLPSDRFFAERPEGSVSTLKIQRTQQEDSAVYLCASSSTGRLGEQYFGPGTRLTVT.

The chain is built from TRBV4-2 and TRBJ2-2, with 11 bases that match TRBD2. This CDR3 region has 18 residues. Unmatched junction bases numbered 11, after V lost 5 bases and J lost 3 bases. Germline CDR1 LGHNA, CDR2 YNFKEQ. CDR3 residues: CASSRHSTSGTYTGELFF. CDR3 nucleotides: TGTGCCAGCAGCAGGCATTCGACTAGCGGGACTTACACCGGGGAGCTGTTTTTT.

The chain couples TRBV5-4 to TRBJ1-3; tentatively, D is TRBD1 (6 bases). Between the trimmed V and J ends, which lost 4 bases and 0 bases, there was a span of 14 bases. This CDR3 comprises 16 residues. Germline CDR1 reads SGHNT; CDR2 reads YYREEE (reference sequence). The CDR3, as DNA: TGTGCCAGCAGCCCAGGGACACAGTTCTCTGGAAACACCATATATTTT. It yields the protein CASSPGTQFSGNTIYF. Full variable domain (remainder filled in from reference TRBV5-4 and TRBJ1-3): ETGVTQSPTHLIKTRGQQVTLRCSSQSGHNTVSWYQQALGQGPQFIFQYYREEENGRGNFPPRFSGLQFPNYSSELNVNALELDDSALYLCASSPGTQFSGNTIYFGEGSWLTVV.

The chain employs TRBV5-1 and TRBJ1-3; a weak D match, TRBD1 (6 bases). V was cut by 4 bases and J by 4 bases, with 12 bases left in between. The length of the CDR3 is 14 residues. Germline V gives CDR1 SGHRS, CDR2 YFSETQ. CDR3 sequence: CASSLRGQGNTIYF. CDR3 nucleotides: TGCGCCAGCAGCCTTCGTGGACAGGGAAACACCATATATTTT.

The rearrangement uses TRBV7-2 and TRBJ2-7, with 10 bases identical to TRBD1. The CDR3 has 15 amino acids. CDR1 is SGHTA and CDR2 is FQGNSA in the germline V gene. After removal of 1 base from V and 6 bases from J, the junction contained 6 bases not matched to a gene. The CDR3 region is CASSLGGTGVGEQYF. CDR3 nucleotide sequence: TGTGCCAGCAGCTTAGGAGGGACAGGGGTAGGCGAGCAGTACTTC.

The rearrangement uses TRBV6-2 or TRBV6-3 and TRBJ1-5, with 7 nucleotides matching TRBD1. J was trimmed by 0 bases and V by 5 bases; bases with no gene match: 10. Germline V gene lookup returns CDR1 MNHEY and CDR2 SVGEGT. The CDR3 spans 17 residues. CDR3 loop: CASSNDRAFYSNQPQHF. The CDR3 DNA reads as TGTGCCAGCAGTAACGACAGGGCCTTTTATAGCAATCAGCCCCAGCATTTT.

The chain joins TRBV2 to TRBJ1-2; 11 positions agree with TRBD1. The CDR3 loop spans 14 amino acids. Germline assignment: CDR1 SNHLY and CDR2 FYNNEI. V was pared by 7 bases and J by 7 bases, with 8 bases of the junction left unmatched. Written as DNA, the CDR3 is TGTGCCAGCATAAGGGGGACAGGGGGTCTTGGCTACACCTTC. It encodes CASIRGTGGLGYTF.

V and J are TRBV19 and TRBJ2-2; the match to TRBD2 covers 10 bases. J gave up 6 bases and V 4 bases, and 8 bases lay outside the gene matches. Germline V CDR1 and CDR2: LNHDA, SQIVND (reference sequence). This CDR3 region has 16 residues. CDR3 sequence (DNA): TGTGCCAGTAGTACTCCGAGCGGGAGGGCCCCCGGGGAGCTGTTTTTT. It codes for CASSTPSGRAPGELFF.